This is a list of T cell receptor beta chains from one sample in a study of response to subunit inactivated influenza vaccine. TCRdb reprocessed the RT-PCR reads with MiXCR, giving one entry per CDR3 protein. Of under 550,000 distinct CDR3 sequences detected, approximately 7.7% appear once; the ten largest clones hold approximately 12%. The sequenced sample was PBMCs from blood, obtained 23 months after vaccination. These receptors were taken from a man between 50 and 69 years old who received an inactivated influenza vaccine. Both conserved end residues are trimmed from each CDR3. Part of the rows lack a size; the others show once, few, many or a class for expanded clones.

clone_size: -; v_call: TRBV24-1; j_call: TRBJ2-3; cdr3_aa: ATSETGTGGLDTQY
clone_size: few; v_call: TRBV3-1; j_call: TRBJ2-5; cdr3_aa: ASSQDGTSGETQY
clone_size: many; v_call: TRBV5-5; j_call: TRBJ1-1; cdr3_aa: ASSRGQNTEAF
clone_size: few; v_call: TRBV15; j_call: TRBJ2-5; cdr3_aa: ATSSSGRAGETQY
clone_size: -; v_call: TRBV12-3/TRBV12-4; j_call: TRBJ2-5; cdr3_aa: ASSRRTGGRETQY
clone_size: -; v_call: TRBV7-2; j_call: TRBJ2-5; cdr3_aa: ASSPPPKTLETQY
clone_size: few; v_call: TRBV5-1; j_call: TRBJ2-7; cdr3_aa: ASSLGGRQYYEQY
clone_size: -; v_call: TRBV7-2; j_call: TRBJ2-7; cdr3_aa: ASSLTRSWDGQY
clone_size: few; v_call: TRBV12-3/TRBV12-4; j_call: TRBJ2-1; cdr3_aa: ASSPLTGPFWEQF
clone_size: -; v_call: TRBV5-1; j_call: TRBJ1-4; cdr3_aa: ASSLGESNEKLF
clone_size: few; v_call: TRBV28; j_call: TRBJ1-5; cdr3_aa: ASTLRGSYSNQPQH
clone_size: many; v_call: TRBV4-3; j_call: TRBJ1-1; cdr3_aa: ASKKDRANTEAF
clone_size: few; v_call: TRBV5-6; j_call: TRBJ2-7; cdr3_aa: ASSLGHLPYEQY
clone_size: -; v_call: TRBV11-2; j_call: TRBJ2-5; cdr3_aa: ASSFRVETGRPETQY
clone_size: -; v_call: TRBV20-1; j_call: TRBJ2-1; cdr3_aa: SAKGTSGGLVSYNEQF
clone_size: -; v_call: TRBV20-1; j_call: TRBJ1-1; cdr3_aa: SARGRGVSTEAF